This TCR beta chain originates from a study of T cell repertoires in cytomegalovirus infection. At the level of the study: It can be stated that public TCR beta signatures indicated CMV infection as well as a matching HLA type. Study-level points and caveats: Ex vivo, HLA-C-restricted CMV-specific TCR beta clonotypes prevailed over the rest of the response. Summed frequency of shared TCR beta families picked out CMV carriers who also had the relevant HLA.

TCRdb passed the reads through MiXCR, listing each CDR3 protein once. The data show about 300,000 distinct CDR3 sequences, roughly 26% seen once. Losses at the gene ends were 2 bases for V and 6 bases for J; bases not matched to a gene: 4. The germline V gene encodes CDR1 MDHEN and CDR2 SYDVKM. CDR3 length equals 15 residues. Worth noting for this clonotype: Its target is not known.

The chain has TRBV28 and TRBJ1-1; 12 nucleotides agree with TRBD1. Specimen: PBMCs. The clonotype was recovered from a human donor in good health (CMV status not recorded). Some clones in this sample may be carry-over from other donors' samples. The CDR3 here is CASSLGTGGAAEAFF. For the CDR3, the DNA is TGTGCCAGCAGTTTAGGGACAGGGGGCGCAGCTGAAGCTTTCTTT.